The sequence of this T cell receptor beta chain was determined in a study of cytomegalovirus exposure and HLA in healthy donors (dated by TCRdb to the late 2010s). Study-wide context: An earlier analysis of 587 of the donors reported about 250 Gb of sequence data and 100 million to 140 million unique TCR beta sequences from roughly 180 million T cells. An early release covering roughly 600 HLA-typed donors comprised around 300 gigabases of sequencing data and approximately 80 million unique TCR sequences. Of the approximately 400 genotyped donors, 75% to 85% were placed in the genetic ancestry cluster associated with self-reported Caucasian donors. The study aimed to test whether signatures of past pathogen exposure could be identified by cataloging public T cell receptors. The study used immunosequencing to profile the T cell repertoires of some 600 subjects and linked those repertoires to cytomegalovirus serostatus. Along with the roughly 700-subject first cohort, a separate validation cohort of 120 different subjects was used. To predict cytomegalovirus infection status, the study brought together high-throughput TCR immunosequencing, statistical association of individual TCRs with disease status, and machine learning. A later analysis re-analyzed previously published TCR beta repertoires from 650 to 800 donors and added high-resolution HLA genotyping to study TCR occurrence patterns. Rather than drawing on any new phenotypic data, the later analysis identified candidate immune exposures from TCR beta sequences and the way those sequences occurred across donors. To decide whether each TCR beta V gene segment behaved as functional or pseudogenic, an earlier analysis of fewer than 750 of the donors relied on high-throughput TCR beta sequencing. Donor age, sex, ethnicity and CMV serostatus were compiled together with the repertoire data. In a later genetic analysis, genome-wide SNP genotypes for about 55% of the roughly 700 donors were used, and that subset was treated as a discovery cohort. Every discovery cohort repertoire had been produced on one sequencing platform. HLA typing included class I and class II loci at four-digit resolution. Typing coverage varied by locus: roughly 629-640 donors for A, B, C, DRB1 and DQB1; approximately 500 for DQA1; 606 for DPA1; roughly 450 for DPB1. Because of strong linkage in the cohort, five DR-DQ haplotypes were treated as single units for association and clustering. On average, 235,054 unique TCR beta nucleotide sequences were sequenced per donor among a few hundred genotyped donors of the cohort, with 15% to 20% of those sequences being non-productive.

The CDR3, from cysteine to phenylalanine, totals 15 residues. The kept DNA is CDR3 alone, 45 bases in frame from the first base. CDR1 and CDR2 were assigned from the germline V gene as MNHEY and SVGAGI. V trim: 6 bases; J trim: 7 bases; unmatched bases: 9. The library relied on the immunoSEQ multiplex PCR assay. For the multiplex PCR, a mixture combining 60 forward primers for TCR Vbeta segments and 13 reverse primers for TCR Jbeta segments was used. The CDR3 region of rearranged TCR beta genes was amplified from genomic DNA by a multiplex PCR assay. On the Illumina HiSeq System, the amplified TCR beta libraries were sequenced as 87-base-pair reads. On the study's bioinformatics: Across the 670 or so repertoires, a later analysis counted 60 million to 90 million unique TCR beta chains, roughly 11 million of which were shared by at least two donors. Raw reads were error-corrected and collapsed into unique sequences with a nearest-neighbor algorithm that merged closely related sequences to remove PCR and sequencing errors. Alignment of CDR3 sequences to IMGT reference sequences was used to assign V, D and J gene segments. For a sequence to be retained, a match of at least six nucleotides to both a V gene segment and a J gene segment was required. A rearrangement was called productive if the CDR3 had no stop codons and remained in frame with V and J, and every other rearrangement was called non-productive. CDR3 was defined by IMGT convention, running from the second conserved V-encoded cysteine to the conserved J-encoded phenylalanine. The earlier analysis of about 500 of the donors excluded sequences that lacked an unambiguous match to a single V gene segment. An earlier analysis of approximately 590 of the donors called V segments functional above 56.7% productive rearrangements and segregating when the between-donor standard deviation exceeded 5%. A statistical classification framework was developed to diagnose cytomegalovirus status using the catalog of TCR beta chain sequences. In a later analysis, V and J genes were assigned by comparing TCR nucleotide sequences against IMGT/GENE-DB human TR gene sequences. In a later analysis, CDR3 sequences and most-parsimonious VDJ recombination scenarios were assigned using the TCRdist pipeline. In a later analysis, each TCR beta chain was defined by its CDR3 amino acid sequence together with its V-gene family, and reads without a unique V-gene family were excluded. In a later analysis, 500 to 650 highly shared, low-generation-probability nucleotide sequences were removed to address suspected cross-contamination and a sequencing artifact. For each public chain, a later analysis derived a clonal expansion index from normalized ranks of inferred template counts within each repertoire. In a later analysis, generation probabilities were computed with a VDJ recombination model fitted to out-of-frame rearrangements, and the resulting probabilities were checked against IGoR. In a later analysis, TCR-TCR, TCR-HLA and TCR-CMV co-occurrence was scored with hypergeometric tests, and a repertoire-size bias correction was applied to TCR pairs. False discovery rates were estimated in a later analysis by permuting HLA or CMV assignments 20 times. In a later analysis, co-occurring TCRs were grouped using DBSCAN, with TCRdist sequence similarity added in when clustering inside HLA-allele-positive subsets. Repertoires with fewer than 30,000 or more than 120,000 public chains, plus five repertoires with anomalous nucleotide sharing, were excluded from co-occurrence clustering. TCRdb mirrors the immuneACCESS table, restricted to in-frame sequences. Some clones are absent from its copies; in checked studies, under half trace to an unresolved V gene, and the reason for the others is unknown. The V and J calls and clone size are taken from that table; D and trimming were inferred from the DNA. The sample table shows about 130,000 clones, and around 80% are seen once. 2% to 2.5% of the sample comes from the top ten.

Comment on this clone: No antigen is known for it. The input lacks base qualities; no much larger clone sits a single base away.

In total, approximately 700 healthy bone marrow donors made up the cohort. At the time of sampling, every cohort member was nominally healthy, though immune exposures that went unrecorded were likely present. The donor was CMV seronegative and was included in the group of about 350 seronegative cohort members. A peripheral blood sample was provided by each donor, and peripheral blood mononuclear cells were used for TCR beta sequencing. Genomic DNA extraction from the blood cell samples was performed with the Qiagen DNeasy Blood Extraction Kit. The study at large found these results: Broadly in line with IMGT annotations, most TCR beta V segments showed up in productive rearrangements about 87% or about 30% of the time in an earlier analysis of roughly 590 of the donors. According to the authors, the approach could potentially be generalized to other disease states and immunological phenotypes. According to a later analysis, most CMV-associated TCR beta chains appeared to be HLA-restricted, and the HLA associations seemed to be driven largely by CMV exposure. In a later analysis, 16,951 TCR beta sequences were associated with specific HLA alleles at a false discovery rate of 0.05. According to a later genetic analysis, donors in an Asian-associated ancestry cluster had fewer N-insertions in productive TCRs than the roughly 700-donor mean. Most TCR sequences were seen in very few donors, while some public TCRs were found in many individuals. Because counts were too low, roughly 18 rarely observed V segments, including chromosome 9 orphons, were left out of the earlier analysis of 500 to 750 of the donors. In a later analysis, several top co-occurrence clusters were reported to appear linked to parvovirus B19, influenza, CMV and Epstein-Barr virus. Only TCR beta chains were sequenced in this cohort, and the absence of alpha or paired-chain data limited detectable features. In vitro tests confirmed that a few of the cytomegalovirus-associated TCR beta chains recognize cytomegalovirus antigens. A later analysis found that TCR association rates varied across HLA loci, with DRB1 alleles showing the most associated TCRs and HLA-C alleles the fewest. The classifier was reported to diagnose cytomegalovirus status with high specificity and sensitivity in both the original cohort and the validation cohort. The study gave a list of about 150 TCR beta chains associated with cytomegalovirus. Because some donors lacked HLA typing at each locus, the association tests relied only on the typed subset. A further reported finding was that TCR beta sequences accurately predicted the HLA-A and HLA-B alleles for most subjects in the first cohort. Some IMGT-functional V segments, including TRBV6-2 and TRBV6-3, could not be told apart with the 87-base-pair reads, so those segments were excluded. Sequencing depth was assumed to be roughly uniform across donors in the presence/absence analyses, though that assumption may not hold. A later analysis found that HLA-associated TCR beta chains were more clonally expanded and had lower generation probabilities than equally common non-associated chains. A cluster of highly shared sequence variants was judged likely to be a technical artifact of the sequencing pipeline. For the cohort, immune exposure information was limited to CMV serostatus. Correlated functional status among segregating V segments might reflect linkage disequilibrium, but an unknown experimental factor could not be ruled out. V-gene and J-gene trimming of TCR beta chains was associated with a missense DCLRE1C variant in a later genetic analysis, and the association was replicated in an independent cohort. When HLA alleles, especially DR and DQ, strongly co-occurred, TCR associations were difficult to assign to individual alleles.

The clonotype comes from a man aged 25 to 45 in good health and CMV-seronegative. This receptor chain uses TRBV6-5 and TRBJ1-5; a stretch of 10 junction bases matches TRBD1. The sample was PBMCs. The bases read TGTGCCAGCAGAGACAGGGGGCATTTTGGACAGCCCCAGCATTTT. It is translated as CASRDRGHFGQPQHF.